The rows below give T cell receptor beta chains drawn from one sample of a study of OX40 agonist ivuxolimab in advanced cancers. Produced via immunoSEQ multiplex PCR; TCRdb's table is partial and in-frame only. The data contain nearly 85,000 clones, approximately 86% of them seen just once; the ten biggest clones take up 2%. The sample in question was CD4+ or CD8+ T cells sorted from blood, obtained in a trial of the OX40 agonist ivuxolimab. The receptors here all came from an adult with an advanced solid tumor such as melanoma, head and neck, liver or kidney cancer. CDR3s include the opening cysteine and the closing phenylalanine or tryptophan. A D gene is named only where the DNA matches it firmly. Rows give clone size only sometimes, using once, few, many, or a class for an expanded clone.

v_call	j_call	clone_size	d_call	cdr3_aa	cdr3_nt
TRBV6-5	TRBJ1-6	.	TRBD1	CASTRGRGRGSPLHF	TGTGCCAGCACGCGAGGGAGGGGGCGGGGATCACCCCTCCACTTT
TRBV5-1	TRBJ1-4	.	.	CASSLANRQGREKLFF	TGCGCCAGCAGCTTGGCCAACCGGCAGGGTCGTGAAAAACTGTTTTTT
TRBV10-2	TRBJ2-7	.	TRBD1	CASSLRGTGGYEQYF	TGCGCCAGCAGTCTTCGAGGGACAGGGGGCTACGAGCAGTACTTC
TRBV7-2	TRBJ2-1	once	TRBD2	CASSPRTSGGNEQFF	TGTGCCAGCAGCCCCCGGACTAGCGGGGGGAATGAGCAGTTCTTC
TRBV5-1	TRBJ1-5	.	TRBD1	CASSPEGGQQNQPQHF	TGCGCCAGCAGCCCCGAGGGGGGACAGCAGAATCAGCCCCAGCATTTT
TRBV27	TRBJ2-7	.	TRBD2	CASSFGRNEQYF	TGTGCCAGCAGTTTCGGGAGGAACGAGCAGTACTTC
TRBV4-3	TRBJ1-4	.	.	CASSQAYRNEKLFF	TGCGCCAGCAGCCAAGCTTACAGGAATGAAAAACTGTTTTTT
TRBV6-1	TRBJ2-5	.	.	CASRIGGVQETQYF	TGTGCCAGCAGGATCGGGGGTGTCCAAGAGACCCAGTACTTC
TRBV6-5	TRBJ1-5	.	.	CASSPSAKPQHF	TGTGCCAGCAGCCCGTCCGCGAAGCCCCAGCATTTT
TRBV13	TRBJ1-6	.	.	CASSMTYGRKGGSPLHF	TGTGCCAGCAGCATGACCTACGGGAGAAAAGGAGGCTCACCCCTCCACTTT
TRBV28	TRBJ1-3	once	.	CASSLIPLNTIYF	TGTGCCAGCAGTTTAATACCCCTAAACACCATATATTTT
TRBV6-6	TRBJ2-2	.	.	CACTRGTGELFF	TGTGCCTGTACTAGAGGCACCGGGGAGCTGTTTTTT
TRBV18	TRBJ1-1	.	.	CASSPQDSLLEAFF	TGTGCCAGCTCACCCCAGGACAGCCTGCTTGAAGCTTTCTTT
TRBV11-2	TRBJ2-2	.	TRBD1	CASSPRQGNTGELFF	TGTGCCAGCAGCCCCAGACAGGGGAACACCGGGGAGCTGTTTTTT
TRBV6-6	TRBJ1-4	.	TRBD1	CASSPTGVIGKLFF	TGTGCCAGCAGCCCAACAGGGGTGATCGGAAAACTGTTTTTT
TRBV19	TRBJ2-7	.	TRBD1	CASRRDRASYEQYF	TGTGCCAGTAGGCGGGACAGGGCCAGTTACGAGCAGTACTTC
TRBV28	TRBJ2-3	.	.	CASSSGLITDTQYF	TGTGCCAGCAGTTCAGGACTCATCACAGATACGCAGTATTTT
TRBV27	TRBJ1-2	.	.	CASRPRGAFGYTF	TGTGCCAGCCGCCCCAGGGGCGCATTTGGCTACACCTTC
TRBV7-3	TRBJ2-3	.	TRBD1	CASSLTGDTDTQYF	TGTGCCAGCAGCCTGACAGGGGACACAGATACGCAGTATTTT
TRBV7-2	TRBJ1-4	.	.	CASSSGHIATNEKLFF	TGTGCCAGCAGTTCAGGGCACATTGCAACTAATGAAAAACTGTTTTTT
TRBV6-6	TRBJ1-5	.	.	CASSYSGRSQPQHF	TGTGCCAGCAGTTACTCAGGGAGGAGTCAGCCCCAGCATTTT
TRBV9	TRBJ2-7	.	TRBD2	CASSSGGIGYEQYF	TGTGCCAGCAGTTCCGGGGGGATAGGCTACGAGCAGTACTTC
TRBV19	TRBJ1-2	.	.	CASSSPYGYTF	TGTGCCAGTAGTTCCCCCTATGGCTACACCTTC
TRBV6-1	TRBJ1-5	.	TRBD1	CASNPDRGGQPQHF	TGTGCCAGCAACCCCGACAGGGGTGGTCAGCCCCAGCATTTT
TRBV5-4	TRBJ2-1	.	.	CASSLDRGGNEQFF	TGTGCCAGCAGCTTGGACAGGGGAGGAAATGAGCAGTTCTTC
TRBV2	TRBJ1-5	.	.	CASRPVLGGAGQPQHF	TGTGCCAGCAGACCAGTCCTAGGGGGGGCGGGTCAGCCCCAGCATTTT